The present T cell receptor (beta chain) was sequenced within a study of blood T cell repertoires in COVID-19. The overall study: There were acute and convalescent COVID-19 samples, and they came from the United States, Italy and Spain.

The table came from immunoSEQ multiplex PCR; TCRdb's copy has only in-frame clones and leaves some out. The table includes around 50,000 clones, approximately 85% detected once. Trimming left V 4 bases short and J 2 bases short, with 15 bases between. The CDR3 contains 15 residues. Germline-derived CDR1 and CDR2 are SGHNT and YYREEE (reference sequence). Sequenced: peripheral blood. The rearrangement uses TRBV5-4 and TRBJ1-2; a possible D gene is TRBD1 (5 bases). This receptor was taken from a human donor in a cohort sampled during active COVID-19. The DNA of the CDR3 is TGTGCCAGCAGCGCTCGACAGAACTTCAACTATGGCTACACCTTC. Its translation: CASSARQNFNYGYTF.